The TCR beta chain under discussion was sequenced for a study of Ad26.COV2.S vaccination and SARS-CoV-2 variants (dated by TCRdb to about 2021). Looking at the study overall: Vaccine-arm donors came from COV1001, a multicentre, randomized, double-blind, placebo-controlled phase I-IIa trial of Ad26.COV2.S in healthy adults. Participants in the trial were split at random into five groups of five each, receiving low-dose or high-dose Ad26.COV2.S once or twice, or else placebo on both occasions. Dosing of Ad26.COV2.S was intramuscular, at either 5x10^10 or 1x10^11 viral particles, delivered as one shot or as two shots spaced 56 days apart. A total of 32 samples were included in the TCR-sequenced set, comprising around 19 Ad26.COV2.S vaccine recipients, 5 placebo recipients and 8 SARS-CoV-2 convalescent individuals. TCRbeta repertoire sequencing was used to assess the specificity and breadth of SARS-CoV-2-reactive T cell receptors after Ad26.COV2.S vaccination. Blinding of investigators to trial group allocation was maintained during experiments and outcome assessment. Study-wide findings and limitations: Non-spike TCR breadth was comparable between vaccine and placebo recipients, consistent with the vaccine containing only spike. According to the authors, total T cell responses may have been underestimated by the TCR breadth and depth analyses. The study was not powered for comparison of responses between vaccine doses or regimens. Substantial breadth of spike-specific CD8+ and CD4+ T cell responses was reported after vaccination. Compared with placebo recipients, Ad26.COV2.S recipients showed higher spike-specific TCR breadth (P = 0.0014).

TCRbeta CDR3 regions were sequenced with the immunoSEQ Assay. After extraction, genomic DNA underwent amplification by bias-controlled multiplex PCR, followed by high-throughput sequencing. For the original study's pipeline: To quantify the absolute abundance of each unique TCRbeta CDR3 region, sequences were collapsed and filtered. Usable DNA was measured by amplifying reference genes present in all nucleated cells, and TCRbeta template counts were normalized to that usable DNA to estimate T cell fraction. Repertoire TCRs were annotated as SARS-CoV-2-specific by exact matching of V gene, CDR3 amino acid sequence and J gene to a known reactive TCR set. MIRA supplied the reference SARS-CoV-2 TCR set, which was filtered for enrichment in COVID-19-positive ImmuneCODE repertoires so that public or cross-reactive TCRs were removed. Based on the MIRA antigens, annotated TCRs were further analysed at the level of specific ORF or position within ORF. Depth was the summed frequency of annotated unique rearrangements, while breadth was defined as annotated unique rearrangements over total unique productive rearrangements. TCR breadth was compared between groups using two-sided Wilcoxon rank-sum tests. Imported from immuneACCESS, the table was reduced by TCRdb to in-frame sequences with V and J called. These copies leave out some clones; in studies compared against another copy, an unresolved V gene accounts for under half, and the cause of the remainder is not known. The V and J calls and clone size are taken from that table; D and trimming were inferred from the DNA. The sample table records about 350,000 clones; 87% of these occur just once. Clones ranked in the top ten supply around 3.6% of the sample.

This clone came up a few times. Its antigen remains unidentified. Within one base of it there is no much larger clone, and no base qualities were kept. Trimming costs V 0 bases and J 6 bases, and their ends lie 9 bases apart. For CDR1 and CDR2, the germline V gene lists SGHDN and FVKESK. Including cysteine and phenylalanine, the CDR3 has 14 amino acids. Just CDR3 DNA is preserved here, 42 bases in frame from base 1. According to the study, the label for this sample's treatment or condition signals: some 20 received Ad26.COV2.S at low or high dose, single or two shots; about 5 received placebo; per-sample allocation not given. For vaccine and placebo recipients, repertoires were sequenced using samples collected on day 63 after the first injection. Cohort 1b enrolled about 25 adults aged 18-55 years at a single site in Boston, USA, between 29 July and 7 August 2020. Ad26.COV2.S was a replication-incompetent adenovirus type 26 vector that expressed a prefusion-stabilized SARS-CoV-2 spike protein derived from the original Wuhan strain.

The rearrangement joined TRBV14 to TRBJ1-5, with no confidently assigned D gene. Sequenced here: peripheral blood, sampled in a trial of Ad26.COV2.S vaccine versus placebo. The source of this sequence is a person aged 18-60 years who received the Ad26.COV2.S COVID-19 vaccine or a placebo. The DNA sequence is given as TGTGCCAGCAGCCAAGAGAAGGGTAGTCAGCCCCAGCATTTT. This gives the protein CASSQEKGSQPQHF.